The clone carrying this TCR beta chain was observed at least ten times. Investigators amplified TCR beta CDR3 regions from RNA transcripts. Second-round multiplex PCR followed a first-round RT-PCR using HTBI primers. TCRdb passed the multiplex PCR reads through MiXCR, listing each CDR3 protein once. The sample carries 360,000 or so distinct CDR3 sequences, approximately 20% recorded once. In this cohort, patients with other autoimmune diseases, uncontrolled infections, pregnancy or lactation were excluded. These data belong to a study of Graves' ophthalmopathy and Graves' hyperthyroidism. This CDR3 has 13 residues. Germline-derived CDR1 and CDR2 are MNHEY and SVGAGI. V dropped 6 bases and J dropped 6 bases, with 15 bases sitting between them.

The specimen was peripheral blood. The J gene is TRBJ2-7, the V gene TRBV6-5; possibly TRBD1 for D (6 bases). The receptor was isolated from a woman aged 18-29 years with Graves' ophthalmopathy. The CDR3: CASSLLARGEQYF. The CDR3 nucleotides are TGTGCCAGCAGCTTACTCGCCAGGGGCGAGCAGTACTTC.